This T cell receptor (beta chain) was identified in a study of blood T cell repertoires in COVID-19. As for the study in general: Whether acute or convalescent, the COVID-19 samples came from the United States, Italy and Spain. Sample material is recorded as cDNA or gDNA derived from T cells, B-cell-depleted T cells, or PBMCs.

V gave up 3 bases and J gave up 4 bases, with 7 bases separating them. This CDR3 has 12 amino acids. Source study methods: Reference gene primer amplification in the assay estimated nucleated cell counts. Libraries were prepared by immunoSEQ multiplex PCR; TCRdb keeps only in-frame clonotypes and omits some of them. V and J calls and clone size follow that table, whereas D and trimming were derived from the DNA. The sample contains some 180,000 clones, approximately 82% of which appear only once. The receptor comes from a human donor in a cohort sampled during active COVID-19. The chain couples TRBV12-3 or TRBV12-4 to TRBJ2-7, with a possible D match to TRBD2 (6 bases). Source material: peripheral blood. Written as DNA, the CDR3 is TGTGCCAGCAGTTTTGGAGGGTACGAGCAGTACTTC. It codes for CASSFGGYEQYF.